The present entry profiles one T cell receptor beta chain with its context. 13 Jbeta primers and 60 Vbeta primers were used for the PCR. Measured with immunoSEQ multiplex PCR; TCRdb has only the in-frame clones, and not every one. The data hold around 150,000 clones, with roughly 73% observed a single time. Looked up from germline, CDR1 is MNHEY and CDR2 is SVGAGI. This CDR3 spans 13 amino acids. The trim removed 4 bases at V and 7 bases at J, leaving 1 base unmatched. This specimen comes from a study of cytomegalovirus exposure and HLA in healthy donors. The genes are TRBV6-5 and TRBJ1-3, with 10 positions matching TRBD1. The sequence derives from a human donor in good health. Source material: PBMCs. CDR3 sequence: CASSWTGGNTIYF. In nucleotides, the CDR3 is TGTGCCAGCAGTTGGACAGGGGGGAACACCATATATTTT.